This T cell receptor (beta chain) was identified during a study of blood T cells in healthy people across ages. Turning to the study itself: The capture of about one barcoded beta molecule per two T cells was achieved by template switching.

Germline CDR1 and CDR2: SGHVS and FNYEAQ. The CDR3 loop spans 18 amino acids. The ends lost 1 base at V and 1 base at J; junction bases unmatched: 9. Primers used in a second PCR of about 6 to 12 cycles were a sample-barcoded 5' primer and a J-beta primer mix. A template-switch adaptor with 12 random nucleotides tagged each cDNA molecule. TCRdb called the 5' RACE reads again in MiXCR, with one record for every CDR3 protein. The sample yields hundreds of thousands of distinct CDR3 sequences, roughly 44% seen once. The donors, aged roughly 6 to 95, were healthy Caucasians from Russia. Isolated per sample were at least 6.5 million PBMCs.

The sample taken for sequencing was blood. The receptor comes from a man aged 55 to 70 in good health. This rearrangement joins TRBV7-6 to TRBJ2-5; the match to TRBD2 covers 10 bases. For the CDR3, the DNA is TGTGCCAGCAGCTTAGTGGCTAGCGGGGGATACCTCCAAGAGACCCAGTACTTC. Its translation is CASSLVASGGYLQETQYF.